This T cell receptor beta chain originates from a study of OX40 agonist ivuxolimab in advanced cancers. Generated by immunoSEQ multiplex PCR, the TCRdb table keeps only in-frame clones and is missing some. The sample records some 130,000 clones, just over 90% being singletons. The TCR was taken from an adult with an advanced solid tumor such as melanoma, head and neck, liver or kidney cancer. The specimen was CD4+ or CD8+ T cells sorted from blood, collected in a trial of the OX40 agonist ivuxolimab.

CDR3: CASSPQAGFLEAATEAFF. In nucleotides, the CDR3 is TGTGCCAGCTCACCACAGGCGGGTTTCCTCGAAGCGGCCACTGAAGCTTTCTTT. The chain links TRBV18 to TRBJ1-1; D call uncertain. V gave up 1 base and J gave up 4 bases, with 22 bases separating them. Germline CDR1 is KGHSH and CDR2 is LQKENI. The CDR3 has 18 amino acids.